This entry describes one T cell receptor (beta chain). Its antigen is currently not known. Base-call qualities are not available, and no considerably larger clone is one nucleotide away. The sample belongs to a study of T cells in localized non-small cell lung cancer (dated by TCRdb to the early 2020s). With respect to the entire study: The study examined T cell repertoires in roughly 240 patients with early-stage NSCLC and compared tumors with uninvolved tumor-adjacent lungs. The cohort comprised under 250 treatment-naïve NSCLC patients with resected, localized lung tumors. NSCLC patients had a mean age of roughly 66 years, and more than 120 were male and nearly 110 female.

At diagnosis, peripheral blood, uninvolved tumor-adjacent lung and tumor were collected and stored as a combination of fresh-frozen and FFPE material. For TCR repertoire profiling, blood samples were analyzed as peripheral blood mononuclear cells. The full study reports these points: Longer overall survival was associated with higher T cell density in blood, whereas shorter survival was associated with higher clonality in adjacent lung. The highest T cell clonality was observed in uninvolved tumor-adjacent lung, where clonality exceeded that of tumor, suggesting that antigenic responses were more focused in uninvolved tumor-adjacent lung. Because the study design was exploratory, TCR variables were selected using unadjusted p-values without false-discovery rate correction. Multi-region tumor sequencing was not performed, so intratumor heterogeneity could not be excluded. A median of about 61 of the top 100 tumor clones turned up in the paired uninvolved adjacent lung, and approximately 30 of those clones also ranked among the top 100 of that same adjacent lung.

Reading the germline V gene (reference sequence) gives CDR1 LNHDA and CDR2 SQIVND. The CDR3 spans 14 residues, from the cysteine through the phenylalanine. Only the CDR3 DNA stays, 42 bases, in frame from base 1. V loses 7 bases of germline sequence and J loses 0 bases, and the interval between the two ends is 12 bases. The immunoSEQ Assay was used to sequence TCR beta CDR3 regions from DNA. Under the source paper's analysis protocol: To compute T cell density, TCR beta template counts were normalized to usable DNA, which was estimated by amplifying housekeeping genes. Richness was estimated with the preseqR package, extrapolating to 400,000 templates for PBMC samples and 120,000 templates for tissue samples. Clonality was taken to be one minus Pielou's evenness. Tissue-enriched TCRs were identified through differential abundance testing performed on productive amino-acid clonotypes, with a minimum total count of 5 and an alpha of 0.1. The Jaccard Index and the Morisita Overlap Index were used to quantify repertoire overlap between compartments. TCR beta CDR3s were clustered by GLIPH together with public tetramer-defined viral CDR3s, and at least three viral sequences plus V-gene enrichment were required for viral motifs. Here the immuneACCESS table is served through TCRdb, limited to in-frame sequences with V and J called. Missing clones are a known gap in these copies; in checked studies unresolved V genes cover under half, and the rest lacks a known reason. For V, J and clone size, that table is used; D and trimming come from the DNA. Present in this sample are under 95,000 clones, 80% of which were seen just once. Of the sample, about a tenth falls within the top ten clones.

Sequencing used peripheral blood, obtained before any cancer treatment. This sequence uses TRBV19 and TRBJ1-1, with TRBD1 perhaps the D gene, on 6 matching bases. The receptor was derived from a female donor older than 55 with stage I lung adenocarcinoma. The sequenced DNA: TGTGCCAGTATACCGGACAGCATGAACACTGAAGCTTTCTTT. This translates into CASIPDSMNTEAFF.